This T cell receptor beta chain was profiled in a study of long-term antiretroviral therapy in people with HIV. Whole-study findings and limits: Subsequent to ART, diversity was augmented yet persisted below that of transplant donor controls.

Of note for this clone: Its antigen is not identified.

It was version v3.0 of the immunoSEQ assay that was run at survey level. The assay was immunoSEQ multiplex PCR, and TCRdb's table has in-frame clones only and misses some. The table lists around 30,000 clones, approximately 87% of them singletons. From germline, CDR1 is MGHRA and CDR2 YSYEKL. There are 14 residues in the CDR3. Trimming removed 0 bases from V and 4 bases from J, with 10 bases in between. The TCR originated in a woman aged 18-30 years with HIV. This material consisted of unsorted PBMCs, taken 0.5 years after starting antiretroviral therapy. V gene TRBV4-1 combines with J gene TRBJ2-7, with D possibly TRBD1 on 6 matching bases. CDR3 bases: TGCGCCAGCAGCCAAGAAGCAGGGGTTTACGAGCAGTACTTC. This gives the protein CASSQEAGVYEQYF.